The 28 T cell receptor beta chains reported below all come from one sample, sequenced in a study of OX40 agonist ivuxolimab in advanced cancers. The data were produced by immunoSEQ multiplex PCR, yet TCRdb's version contains in-frame clones alone and is incomplete. The data contain more than 50,000 clones, 90% to 95% of them singletons. The sequencing here drew on CD4+ or CD8+ T cells sorted from blood, taken in a trial of the OX40 agonist ivuxolimab. The source is an adult with an advanced solid tumor such as melanoma, head and neck, liver or kidney cancer.

V gene TRBV5-5 combines with J gene TRBJ2-5; TRBD1 might be the D (6 bases). Germline loops: CDR1 SGHKS, CDR2 YYEKEE (reference sequence). V was cut by 1 base and J by 6 bases, with 16 bases left in between. This CDR3 is built from 15 residues. The CDR3, as DNA: TGTGCCAGCAGCTTGCAACGGCAGGGGAGACAGACCCAGTACTTC. Residues: CASSLQRQGRQTQYF.

This clone occurred a few times. CDR3 in amino acids: CASSYRGASPYEQYF. The DNA for the CDR3 is TGTGCCAGCAGTTACCGGGGGGCCTCCCCCTACGAGCAGTACTTC. The V gene is TRBV6-5, the J gene TRBJ2-7; perhaps TRBD2 as D (7 bases). V lost 2 bases, J lost 2 bases, and 13 bases lay in between. The germline V gene has CDR1 MNHEY and CDR2 SVGAGI. This CDR3 spans 15 amino acids.

The chain uses TRBV28 and TRBJ1-3; weak D call: TRBD1 (5 bases). V shed 6 bases and J shed 2 bases, with 11 bases lying between them. Germline loops: CDR1 MDHEN, CDR2 SYDVKM. The CDR3 length is 14 residues. CDR3 sequence: CASSAAGTGNTIYF. CDR3 nucleotide sequence: TGTGCCAGCAGCGCAGCAGGGACTGGAAACACCATATATTTT.

The rearrangement joins TRBV5-6 to TRBJ2-2; 7 bases fit TRBD2. The junction had 9 bases not matched to a gene; V was cut back by 4 bases and J by 3 bases. Germline CDR1 reads SGHDT; CDR2 reads YYEEEE. The CDR3 length is 16 residues. This chain's CDR3 is CASSTPPGLYTGELFF. CDR3 sequence (DNA): TGTGCCAGCAGCACTCCGCCGGGACTATACACCGGGGAGCTGTTTTTT.

Comments on this clone: The same CDR3 arises from other DNA sequences in this sample as well. The gene calls are TRBV28 and TRBJ1-5; D gene ambiguous. Per the germline V gene, CDR1 is MDHEN and CDR2 is SYDVKM. V was trimmed by 3 bases and J by 4 bases, leaving 1 base between them. This CDR3 region has 11 residues. CDR3 amino acids: CASSLNQPQHF. The CDR3 coding sequence is TGTGCCAGCAGTTTGAATCAGCCCCAGCATTTT.

Here the CDR3 reads CASSLGQTYQETQYF. DNA of the CDR3: TGTGCCAGCAGCCTGGGACAGACGTACCAAGAGACCCAGTACTTC. This chain links TRBV14 with TRBJ2-5; TRBD1 agrees at 7 bases. The CDR3 has 15 residues. Losses at the gene ends were 4 bases for V and 0 bases for J; bases not matched to a gene: 5. The V gene's germline CDR1 is SGHDN and CDR2 FVKESK.

This clone was detected once. J is TRBJ2-3 and V is TRBV27; D gene ambiguous. V was shortened by 7 bases and J by 2 bases, with 16 bases between the two germline ends. Germline-derived CDR1 and CDR2 are MNHEY and SMNVEV (reference sequence). This CDR3 contains 15 residues. The CDR3 loop reads CASTSNAALTDTQYF. CDR3 DNA: TGTGCCAGCACTTCCAACGCGGCCCTCACAGATACGCAGTATTTT.

In its sample, this clone was seen once. The CDR3 sequence is CASSLVGSGASSYNEQFF. In DNA, the CDR3 is TGTGCCAGCAGCTTAGTGGGTAGCGGGGCTTCCTCCTACAATGAGCAGTTCTTC. This chain joins TRBV13 and TRBJ2-1; 8 nucleotides align to TRBD2. Germline values: CDR1 PRHDT, CDR2 FYEKMQ (reference sequence). J was trimmed by 0 bases and V by 1 base; bases with no gene match: 8. The CDR3 sequence is 18 residues long.

The chain has TRBV4-2 and TRBJ2-3, with a tentative D call TRBD1 (6 bases). This CDR3 is built from 19 residues. The V gene lost 1 base and the J gene lost 4 bases, with 24 bases spanning the gap. Per the germline V gene, CDR1 is LGHNA and CDR2 is YNFKEQ. The CDR3 DNA reads as TGTGCCAGCAGCCAAGCCTTTAGCTGGGGTAGTGGGGGCCCAGATACGCAGTATTTT. Translated: CASSQAFSWGSGGPDTQYF.

This clone was recorded a few times. This rearrangement joins TRBV7-9 to TRBJ1-2; tentatively, D is TRBD1 (6 bases). This CDR3 comprises 15 residues. Germline V gene lookup returns CDR1 SEHNR and CDR2 FQNEAQ (reference sequence). Trimming shortened V by 2 bases and J by 0 bases, and 10 bases separated the two germline ends. For the CDR3, the DNA is TGTGCCAGCAGCTTAATCACAGGGTCTAACTATGGCTACACCTTC. This codes for CASSLITGSNYGYTF. The entire variable domain, with the rest obtained from reference TRBV7-9 and TRBJ1-2, is as follows: DTGVSQNPRHKITKRGQNVTFRCDPISEHNRLYWYRQTLGQGPEFLTYFQNEAQLEKSRLLSDRFSAERPKGSFSTLEIQRTEQGDSAMYLCASSLITGSNYGYTFGSGTRLTVV.

The chain joins TRBV9 to TRBJ2-7; D possibly uses TRBD1 or TRBD2 (5 bases each). V was trimmed by 3 bases and J by 2 bases, leaving 12 bases between them. The CDR3 loop spans 14 amino acids. CDR1 is SGDLS, CDR2 YYNGEE, per germline. The CDR3 sequence is CASSAGTTAYEQYF. CDR3 DNA sequence: TGTGCCAGCAGCGCCGGGACCACCGCCTACGAGCAGTACTTC. Full variable domain (outside the CDR3, taken from reference TRBV9 and TRBJ2-7): DSGVTQTPKHLITATGQRVTLRCSPRSGDLSVYWYQQSLDQGLQFLIQYYNGEERAKGNILERFSAQQFPDLHSELNLSSLELGDSALYFCASSAGTTAYEQYFGPGTRLTVT.

The chain couples TRBV7-3 to TRBJ2-5; D is uncertain. The CDR3 spans 14 residues. V lost 4 bases to trimming and J lost 7 bases, with 16 bases between them. Germline assignment: CDR1 SGHTA and CDR2 FQGTGA. This CDR3 reads CASSSLGEEGTQYF. CDR3 DNA: TGTGCCAGCAGCTCCCTGGGCGAGGAAGGGACCCAGTACTTC.

This clone was counted only a few times. This rearrangement joins TRBV13 to TRBJ2-1, with D possibly being TRBD2 (5 bases). Trimming removed 2 bases at V and 12 bases at J, with 11 bases between. Germline CDR1 and CDR2: PRHDT and FYEKMQ (reference sequence). The CDR3 sequence is 12 residues long. CDR3 in amino acids: CASSLLEAGQFF. As DNA, the CDR3 is TGTGCCAGCAGCTTACTGGAGGCTGGGCAGTTCTTC.

The J gene is TRBJ1-5, the V gene TRBV19; 10 bases align to TRBD1. CDR1 LNHDA and CDR2 SQIVND come from the germline V gene (reference sequence). The CDR3 covers 15 residues. V gave up 3 bases and J gave up 7 bases; unmatched junction bases: 6. The CDR3 coding sequence is TGTGCCAGTAGTATCATGACAGGGGGCGCACAGCCCCAGCATTTT. The encoded protein is CASSIMTGGAQPQHF.

This chain links TRBV7-8 with TRBJ2-4, with a weak D call TRBD2 (6 bases). CDR1 is SGHVS, CDR2 FQNEAQ, per germline. This CDR3 spans 16 amino acids. V lost 0 bases and J lost 12, with 21 bases in between. The CDR3 region is CASSLAGGHKSGDQYF. The CDR3, as DNA: TGTGCCAGCAGCTTAGCGGGAGGACATAAGTCGGGGGATCAGTACTTC.

The rearrangement joins TRBV15 to TRBJ1-2; 7 bases are a match to TRBD1. The CDR3 has 17 residues. Germline V lookup: CDR1 LNHNV, CDR2 YYDKDF (reference sequence). With 5 bases clipped from V and 3 bases from J, the junction kept 15 bases outside the gene matches. The CDR3 region is CATSGRATGNIDYGYTF. Written as DNA, the CDR3 is TGTGCCACCAGCGGTCGAGCGACAGGGAACATTGACTATGGCTACACCTTC. The whole variable domain, remainder taken from reference TRBV15 and TRBJ1-2, is DAMVIQNPRYQVTQFGKPVTLSCSQTLNHNVMYWYQQKSSQAPKLLFHYYDKDFNNEADTPDNFQSRRPNTSFCFLDIRSPGLGDTAMYLCATSGRATGNIDYGYTFGSGTRLTVV.

This chain uses TRBV11-2 with TRBJ1-2, with 7 bases fitting TRBD1. The germline V gene encodes CDR1 SGHAT and CDR2 FQNNGV. CDR3 length equals 18 residues. V lost 0 bases, J lost 6 bases, and 16 bases stayed unmatched. CDR3 bases: TGTGCCAGCAGCTTAGATATAGGCGAAAGCTTTCAGGGGGATGGCTACACCTTC. It translates to CASSLDIGESFQGDGYTF.

The gene calls are TRBV27 and TRBJ2-7; D perhaps matches TRBD1 (6 bases). V was cut by 6 bases and J by 1 base, with 16 bases left in between. CDR1 and CDR2 from the germline V gene are MNHEY and SMNVEV (reference sequence). The CDR3 has 15 amino acids. CDR3 bases: TGTGCCAGCAGGGAAGGGACATACTATTCCTACGAGCAGTACTTC. Amino acids: CASREGTYYSYEQYF.

This chain links TRBV29-1 with TRBJ2-2; 8 nucleotides align to TRBD1. The CDR3 is 17 residues long. Germline lookup yields CDR1 SQVTM and CDR2 ANQGSEA. With 3 bases clipped from V and 5 bases from J, the junction kept 14 bases outside the gene matches. The CDR3 nucleotides are TGCAGCGTTGAGGACCGCCGACAGGGGAAGGTTACCGGGGAGCTGTTTTTT. Protein product: CSVEDRRQGKVTGELFF.

The J gene is TRBJ2-1, the V gene TRBV15; TRBD2 matches 7 bases. The CDR3 totals 17 residues. Per the germline V gene, CDR1 is LNHNV and CDR2 is YYDKDF (reference sequence). The V and J ends lost 4 bases and 4 bases, in that order; junction bases with no gene match: 13. In DNA, the CDR3 is TGTGCCACCAGCACTACCCAAGAGCTAGCGGTATACAATGAGCAGTTCTTC. It codes for CATSTTQELAVYNEQFF.

The rearrangement uses TRBV27 and TRBJ2-7, with 7 bases that match TRBD1. This CDR3 contains 14 residues. With V trimmed by 5 bases and J by 1 base, 5 bases remained unmatched. Germline V gene data show CDR1 as MNHEY and CDR2 as SMNVEV (reference sequence). The CDR3 sequence is CASSPETGSYEQYF. The DNA for the CDR3 is TGTGCCAGCAGTCCCGAGACAGGGTCCTACGAGCAGTACTTC.

This sequence joins TRBV28 and TRBJ2-5; D gene ambiguous. The end of the DNA fits TRBJ2-7 better, so the J call may be wrong. The CDR3 has 14 amino acids. The germline CDR1 and CDR2 sequences are MDHEN and SYDVKM. The CDR3 nucleotides read TGTGCCAGCAGTTTTAGCAGGCCAGACTACGAGCAGTACTTC. This codes for CASSFSRPDYEQYF.

This clone was seen once. The chain couples TRBV30 to TRBJ1-1; unclear D gene. With 3 bases removed from V and 1 base from J, the gap between germline ends came to 12 bases. The CDR3 spans 14 residues. Germline loops: CDR1 GTSNPN, CDR2 SVGIG (reference sequence). Here the CDR3 reads CAWRQVPENTEAFF. CDR3 DNA: TGTGCCTGGAGGCAGGTTCCGGAGAACACTGAAGCTTTCTTT.

CDR3 region: CASSSPLERGEAFF. As DNA, the CDR3 is TGTGCCAGCAGTTCCCCCTTAGAACGCGGTGAAGCTTTCTTT. This sequence joins TRBV27 and TRBJ1-1; D unresolved. Germline V gene lookup returns CDR1 MNHEY and CDR2 SMNVEV (reference sequence). The CDR3 sequence is 14 residues long. Trimming stripped 4 bases from V and 7 bases from J, with 16 bases between.

This rearrangement joins TRBV9 to TRBJ2-7; perhaps TRBD1 as D (6 bases). V was shortened by 3 bases and J by 3 bases, with 10 bases between the two germline ends. The CDR3 length is 13 residues. Germline CDR1 is SGDLS and CDR2 is YYNGEE. This CDR3 is CASSEGGSYEQYF. CDR3 bases: TGTGCCAGCAGCGAAGGGGGAAGCTACGAGCAGTACTTC.

This clone appeared once. The genes are TRBV6-1 and TRBJ1-3; no reliable D call. The length of the CDR3 is 13 residues. V dropped 6 bases and J dropped 1 base, with 7 bases sitting between them. Germline V gene lookup returns CDR1 MNHNS and CDR2 SASEGT. This CDR3 is CASRIPSGNTIYF. CDR3 sequence (DNA): TGTGCCAGCAGAATACCGTCTGGAAACACCATATATTTT.

The CDR3 DNA sequence: TGTGCCAGCAGCTTAAACCTGGTTGAGCAGTTCTTC. Amino acids: CASSLNLVEQFF. The J gene is TRBJ2-1, the V gene TRBV7-9; no reliable D call. This CDR3 is built from 12 residues. Deletions cut 2 bases from V and 9 bases from J, with 8 bases between. Germline V gives CDR1 SEHNR, CDR2 FQNEAQ (reference sequence).

This clone was observed a few times. This chain uses TRBV18 with TRBJ1-5, with a tentative D call TRBD1 (6 bases). Trimming cost V 0 bases and J 4 bases, with 13 bases left between them. Germline CDR1 reads KGHSH; CDR2 reads LQKENI. The CDR3 length is 16 residues. CDR3 DNA: TGTGCCAGCTCACCACCGGGGAGGACAGCAAATCAGCCCCAGCATTTT. Encoded protein: CASSPPGRTANQPQHF.